This record concerns one T cell receptor (beta chain) sequence. The data belong to a study of blood T cell repertoires in COVID-19. In the study overall: Samples taken during acute and convalescent COVID-19 were collected in the United States, Italy and Spain.

In the authors' workflow: Amplifying reference gene primers gave estimates of nucleated cell counts. Generated by immunoSEQ multiplex PCR, the TCRdb table keeps only in-frame clones and is missing some. The D gene and trimming were derived from the DNA, and the V and J assignments and clone size from that table. The sample holds roughly 200,000 clones, over 80% seen once. The receptor's source is a young man with acute COVID-19. Sequencing was carried out using PBMCs or T cells enriched from blood (not recorded which).

CDR3 in amino acids: CASSLTSGNEQFF. CDR3 DNA: TGTGCCAGCAGCTTGACTAGCGGTAATGAGCAGTTCTTC. V gene TRBV5-4 combines with J gene TRBJ2-1; TRBD2 matches 8 bases. CDR1 is SGHNT and CDR2 is YYREEE in the germline V gene (reference sequence). The CDR3 is 13 residues long. With V trimmed by 1 base and J by 7 bases, 1 base remained unmatched. The variable domain in full, with the rest retrieved from reference TRBV5-4 and TRBJ2-1, is ETGVTQSPTHLIKTRGQQVTLRCSSQSGHNTVSWYQQALGQGPQFIFQYYREEENGRGNFPPRFSGLQFPNYSSELNVNALELDDSALYLCASSLTSGNEQFFGPGTRLTVL.